Following are 25 T cell receptor beta chains from one sample sequenced in a study of blood T cell repertoires in COVID-19. Profiled with immunoSEQ multiplex PCR; TCRdb holds only in-frame clones, not every one. This table has about 250,000 clones, about 85% appearing once. The source material was peripheral blood. These receptors were taken from a woman aged 55-75 years with active or convalescent COVID-19.

V is TRBV6-5 and J is TRBJ2-1, with 7 bases lining up with TRBD2. The CDR3 has 13 residues. Germline trimming cut 7 bases from V and 9 bases from J; bases unmatched to any gene: 9. From germline, CDR1 is MNHEY and CDR2 SVGAGI. CDR3 DNA: TGTGCCAGCAAGGGCGGGAGCTTGGCTGAGCAGTTCTTC. It specifies CASKGGSLAEQFF.

In its sample, this clone was seen a few times. The J gene is TRBJ2-5, the V gene TRBV5-1; 8 nucleotides line up with TRBD2. This CDR3 is built from 17 residues. J was trimmed by 0 bases and V by 6 bases; bases with no gene match: 13. Germline V gene sequence: CDR1 SGHRS, CDR2 YFSETQ. The CDR3 loop reads CASTASGGPSYQETQYF. CDR3 in DNA: TGCGCCAGCACCGCGTCGGGGGGGCCATCGTACCAAGAGACCCAGTACTTC.

The chain joins TRBV5-1 to TRBJ1-2; 12 nucleotides align to TRBD1. Germline-derived CDR1 and CDR2 are SGHRS and YFSETQ. The CDR3 has 15 residues. The junction had 5 bases not matched to a gene; V was cut back by 2 bases and J by 6 bases. CDR3 sequence reads: CASSFSGQGADGYTF. Written as DNA, the CDR3 is TGCGCCAGCAGCTTCTCGGGACAGGGGGCGGATGGCTACACCTTC. The variable domain in full, with the rest retrieved from reference TRBV5-1 and TRBJ1-2, is KAGVTQTPRYLIKTRGQQVTLSCSPISGHRSVSWYQQTPGQGLQFLFEYFSETQRNKGNFPGRFSGRQFSNSRSEMNVSTLELGDSALYLCASSFSGQGADGYTFGSGTRLTVV.

J is TRBJ1-4 and V is TRBV6-5; D may be TRBD1 (6 bases). Germline lookup yields CDR1 MNHEY and CDR2 SVGAGI. The V end was cut by 7 bases, the J end by 7 bases, with 10 bases between. This CDR3 has 12 residues. The CDR3 spells CASKSRGEKLFF. The CDR3 DNA reads TGTGCCAGCAAATCCAGGGGTGAAAAACTGTTTTTT.

This sequence joins TRBV24-1 and TRBJ1-4; 9 bases match TRBD1. The CDR3 extends over 15 amino acids. Trimming cost V 9 bases and J 10 bases; bases outside gene matches: 14. The germline gives CDR1 KGHDR, CDR2 SFDVKD. The CDR3 reads CATRCYGTGRRKLFF. CDR3 sequence (DNA): TGTGCCACCCGGTGTTACGGGACAGGGCGTCGAAAACTGTTTTTT.

The chain recombines TRBV11-2 with TRBJ2-1; 9 nucleotides line up with TRBD1. Unmatched junction bases numbered 5, after V lost 2 bases and J lost 6 bases. Germline-derived CDR1 and CDR2 are SGHAT and FQNNGV. CDR3 length: 15 residues. CDR3 DNA sequence: TGTGCCAGCAGCTTAATTGGGACAGGGATCAATGAGCAGTTCTTC. Encoded protein: CASSLIGTGINEQFF.

The chain joins TRBV28 to TRBJ2-2; tentative D call: TRBD2 (7 bases). The V and J ends lost 3 bases and 1 base respectively, with 18 bases between them. The germline V gene encodes CDR1 MDHEN and CDR2 SYDVKM. There are 18 residues in the CDR3. The CDR3 DNA reads TGTGCCAGCAGTTTCGGGGGGTGGGGGCGGCTGAACACCGGGGAGCTGTTTTTT. It translates to CASSFGGWGRLNTGELFF.

This clone was detected only a few times. The chain recombines TRBV3-1 (or the pseudogene TRBV3-2) with TRBJ1-2; no firm D call. The V gene lost 0 bases and the J gene lost 1 base, with 6 bases spanning the gap. The CDR3 is 14 amino acids. Germline CDR1 LGHDT, CDR2 YNNKEL (reference sequence). In DNA, the CDR3 is TGTGCCAGCAGCCAAGATCCACATAACTATGGCTACACCTTC. Translating it yields CASSQDPHNYGYTF.

The chain uses TRBV10-3 and TRBJ2-3; 12 positions agree with TRBD2. The CDR3 extends over 18 amino acids. Germline-derived CDR1 and CDR2 are ENHRY and SYGVKD. V lost 6 bases and J lost 5; bases outside the gene matches: 15. The CDR3 region has the DNA TGTGCCATCAGCTACCCTCCTAGCGGGAGGGCTGGGGGAGATACGCAGTATTTT. It encodes CAISYPPSGRAGGDTQYF.

This clone was observed a few times. In DNA, the CDR3 is TGTGCCAGCAGCCCATTCCCCGGACAGGGGCGGCGTAACTATGGCTACACCTTC. It specifies CASSPFPGQGRRNYGYTF. The chain couples TRBV7-9 to TRBJ1-2; 9 bases agree with TRBD1. This CDR3 region has 18 residues. In germline, CDR1 is SEHNR, CDR2 FQNEAQ (reference sequence). V gave up 5 bases and J gave up 1 base; unmatched junction bases: 14.

V usage is TRBV7-9 and J usage is TRBJ2-2, with 7 bases matching TRBD2. The ends lost 3 bases at V and 5 bases at J; junction bases unmatched: 6. This CDR3 region has 15 residues. The V gene's germline CDR1 is SEHNR and CDR2 FQNEAQ (reference sequence). The DNA for the CDR3 is TGTGCCAGCAGCTTCAGGGAGGGTCCTACCGGGGAGCTGTTTTTT. Encoded protein: CASSFREGPTGELFF.

In the case of this clone: The sample carries other DNA sequences with the same CDR3. The chain couples TRBV19 to TRBJ2-7; 8 positions agree with TRBD2. V shed 3 bases and J 1 base; nucleotides not matched to a gene: 5. This CDR3 spans 15 amino acids. Germline lookup yields CDR1 LNHDA and CDR2 SQIVND (reference sequence). As DNA, the CDR3 is TGTGCCAGTAGTATCCAGCCTAGCGGGTCCTACGAGCAGTACTTC. It yields the protein CASSIQPSGSYEQYF.

This chain uses TRBV7-6 with TRBJ2-7; the match to TRBD2 covers 14 bases. Per the germline V gene, CDR1 is SGHVS and CDR2 is FNYEAQ. CDR3 length: 14 residues. J gave up 9 bases and V 5 bases, and 6 bases lay outside the gene matches. CDR3: CASSMTSGRAVQYF. CDR3 in DNA: TGTGCCAGCAGCATGACTAGCGGGAGGGCCGTGCAGTACTTC.

The rearrangement links TRBV2 to TRBJ2-1; D is uncertain. The CDR3 is 16 residues long. V dropped 6 bases and J dropped 5 bases, with 20 bases sitting between them. In germline, CDR1 is SNHLY, CDR2 FYNNEI. This CDR3 reads CASSRSRITWDNEQFF. Here the CDR3 DNA reads TGTGCCAGCAGCCGGAGTAGAATAACGTGGGACAATGAGCAGTTCTTC.

V usage is TRBV5-1 and J usage is TRBJ1-1; possible D gene TRBD1, 5 bases. The CDR3 sequence is 13 residues long. V lost 4 bases to trimming and J lost 8 bases, with 15 bases between them. The germline V gene has CDR1 SGHRS and CDR2 YFSETQ. The CDR3 bases are TGCGCCAGCAGCGACCCGGGACTTCCCGAAGCTTTCTTT. Amino acids: CASSDPGLPEAFF.

This chain uses TRBV25-1 with TRBJ2-5; D unclear. V gave up 5 bases and J gave up 4 bases, with 17 bases separating them. Germline V CDR1 and CDR2: MGHDK, SYGVNS. The CDR3 has 15 amino acids. The CDR3 spells CASSSLTQPPETQYF. The CDR3 DNA follows: TGTGCCAGCAGTTCCTTGACTCAACCCCCAGAGACCCAGTACTTC.

For this clone: The junction does not match germline at one end; this may be a read error. The chain employs TRBV10-3 and TRBJ1-1, with 7 bases matching TRBD1. Germline V lookup: CDR1 ENHRY, CDR2 SYGVKD. CDR3 length: 12 residues. The CDR3 sequence: CAIQPGQANWVF. CDR3 in DNA: TGTGCCATCCAACCTGGACAGGCAAATTGGGTCTTT.

The rearrangement links TRBV3-1 (or the pseudogene TRBV3-2) to TRBJ2-1, with 10 bases that match TRBD2. Looked up from germline, CDR1 is LGHDT and CDR2 is YNNKEL (reference sequence). The V and J ends lost 0 bases and 10 bases, in that order; junction bases with no gene match: 6. CDR3 length equals 15 residues. CDR3 in amino acids: CASSQDASGSGEQFF. The CDR3 DNA reads as TGTGCCAGCAGCCAAGATGCTAGCGGGAGTGGCGAGCAGTTCTTC.

The J gene is TRBJ2-1, the V gene TRBV20-1, with 9 bases fitting TRBD2. This CDR3 contains 20 residues. Per germline, CDR1 DFQATT and CDR2 SNEGSKA (reference sequence). Trimming took 3 bases from V and 0 from J; bases not matched to a gene: 18. CDR3 bases: TGCAGTGCTAGTCGGGGCGGCGGGGGGGCCCTCCAGAGCTCCTACAATGAGCAGTTCTTC. It encodes CSASRGGGGALQSSYNEQFF.

V usage is TRBV12-3 or TRBV12-4 and J usage is TRBJ1-2; 8 bases match TRBD1. The CDR3 runs 12 residues. Unmatched junction bases numbered 6, after V lost 6 bases and J lost 9 bases. In DNA, the CDR3 is TGTGCCAGCAGGTCAGGGACAGGTCGCTACACCTTC. This sequence encodes CASRSGTGRYTF.

This chain joins TRBV2 and TRBJ1-4; D unresolved. V lost 6 bases and J lost 6, with 17 bases in between. Germline V gives CDR1 SNHLY, CDR2 FYNNEI. The length of the CDR3 is 15 residues. CDR3 loop: CASRGIGGIYEKLFF. CDR3 DNA sequence: TGTGCCAGCAGGGGAATCGGAGGGATCTATGAAAAACTGTTTTTT.

This chain uses TRBV27 with TRBJ2-7, with 8 bases aligning to TRBD1. Germline lookup yields CDR1 MNHEY and CDR2 SMNVEV (reference sequence). This CDR3 is 13 amino acids long. Trimming at V came to 5 bases and at J to 3 bases, leaving 3 bases not matched to a gene. The CDR3: CASSTGQGYEQYF. The CDR3 DNA sequence: TGTGCCAGCAGTACCGGACAGGGCTACGAGCAGTACTTC.

V usage is TRBV7-6 and J usage is TRBJ1-3; no clear D. V was trimmed by 0 bases and J by 0 bases, leaving 9 bases between them. The V gene's germline CDR1 is SGHVS and CDR2 FNYEAQ. The CDR3 is made up of 16 amino acids. CDR3 sequence reads: CASSLAVWASGNTIYF. The CDR3 DNA reads TGTGCCAGCAGCTTAGCGGTCTGGGCCTCTGGAAACACCATATATTTT.

The CDR3 reads CATIGGIPETQYF. The CDR3 region has the DNA TGTGCCACCATAGGCGGGATTCCAGAGACCCAGTACTTC. The chain is built from TRBV27 and TRBJ2-5; a weak D match, TRBD2 (6 bases). V lost 10 bases and J 4 bases, leaving 16 bases between the germline ends. The length of the CDR3 is 13 residues. CDR1 MNHEY and CDR2 SMNVEV come from the germline V gene (reference sequence).

The chain recombines TRBV19 with TRBJ2-5, with no clear D. The CDR3 extends over 14 amino acids. CDR1 LNHDA and CDR2 SQIVND come from the germline V gene (reference sequence). Trimming stripped 3 bases from V and 0 bases from J, with 8 bases between. The CDR3 loop reads CASSIERNQETQYF. CDR3 nucleotide sequence: TGTGCCAGTAGTATTGAGCGAAACCAAGAGACCCAGTACTTC.